The 20 T cell receptor beta chains given below trace back to one sample, sequenced in a study of identifying expanded T cells in peripheral blood. Assay used: immunoSEQ multiplex PCR; TCRdb lists only in-frame clones, some missing. The table includes some 95,000 clones, roughly 86% detected once. Sequenced input: blood. The origin of the receptors is a person aged 18 to 75 in good health.

This rearrangement joins TRBV6-1 to TRBJ1-2; D gene unclear. Germline CDR1 and CDR2: MNHNS and SASEGT. The V end lost 2 bases, the J end lost 4 bases, and 8 bases lay between the germline ends. This CDR3 spans 13 amino acids. CDR3 nucleotides: TGTGCCAGCAGTGAACGACCGGTCTATGGCTACACCTTC. Translation: CASSERPVYGYTF.

The chain joins TRBV5-4 to TRBJ2-1; 7 bases are shared with TRBD1. The length of the CDR3 is 15 residues. V shed 4 bases, J shed 3 bases, and the junction held 7 bases outside the gene matches. CDR1 and CDR2 from the germline V gene are SGHNT and YYREEE (reference sequence). CDR3 protein: CASSRDSQFYNEQFF. In nucleotides, the CDR3 is TGTGCCAGCAGCCGGGACAGCCAATTCTACAATGAGCAGTTCTTC.

The J gene is TRBJ2-3, the V gene TRBV7-6; D possibly matches TRBD1 or TRBD2 (6 bases each). V lost 1 base, J lost 0 bases, and 11 bases lay in between. CDR1 and CDR2 from the germline V gene are SGHVS and FNYEAQ. The CDR3 covers 16 residues. This chain's CDR3 is CASSLEGGRSTDTQYF. CDR3 coding DNA: TGTGCCAGCAGCTTAGAGGGGGGCCGTAGCACAGATACGCAGTATTTT.

The chain couples TRBV30 to TRBJ2-2; TRBD2 is a possible D gene (5 bases). The germline gives CDR1 GTSNPN, CDR2 SVGIG (reference sequence). The CDR3 has 15 amino acids. The V gene lost 2 bases and the J gene lost 4 bases, with 14 bases spanning the gap. The CDR3 DNA reads as TGTGCCTGGAGTTATGAGGGAGTACGCACCGGGGAGCTGTTTTTT. Translation gives CAWSYEGVRTGELFF.

This chain joins TRBV7-9 and TRBJ2-1, with a possible D match to TRBD2 (5 bases). Germline loops: CDR1 SEHNR, CDR2 FQNEAQ (reference sequence). Trimming cost V 5 bases and J 4 bases, with 15 bases left between them. The CDR3 runs to 15 residues. The CDR3 region is CASSPRDLPYNEQFF. CDR3 bases: TGTGCCAGCAGCCCCCGGGATCTCCCATACAATGAGCAGTTCTTC.

The chain has TRBV14 and TRBJ2-7; 8 bases map to TRBD1. Germline V gene data show CDR1 as SGHDN and CDR2 as FVKESK. V gave up 0 bases and J gave up 6 bases; unmatched junction bases: 4. The CDR3 covers 14 residues. CDR3 sequence (DNA): TGTGCCAGCAGCCAAGACAGGGGGCGCGGCGAGCAGTACTTC. Protein product: CASSQDRGRGEQYF.

The genes are TRBV19 and TRBJ2-1; 14 positions match TRBD2. From germline, CDR1 is LNHDA and CDR2 SQIVND (reference sequence). V lost 5 bases and J lost 3; bases outside the gene matches: 6. There are 17 residues in the CDR3. The CDR3 here is CASSPPGLAGDYNEQFF. Here the CDR3 DNA reads TGTGCCAGTAGTCCCCCGGGACTAGCGGGAGACTACAATGAGCAGTTCTTC. Full variable domain (remainder filled in from reference TRBV19 and TRBJ2-1): DGGITQSPKYLFRKEGQNVTLSCEQNLNHDAMYWYRQDPGQGLRLIYYSQIVNDFQKGDIAEGYSVSREKKESFPLTVTSAQKNPTAFYLCASSPPGLAGDYNEQFFGPGTRLTVL.

The chain carries TRBV10-3 and TRBJ1-1, with a tentative D call TRBD1 (6 bases). CDR1 ENHRY and CDR2 SYGVKD come from the germline V gene. The V end lost 7 bases, the J end lost 0 bases, and 9 bases lay between the germline ends. CDR3 length: 13 amino acids. The CDR3 is CAINRELNTEAFF. CDR3 nucleotide sequence: TGTGCCATCAACAGGGAGCTGAACACTGAAGCTTTCTTT.

The genes are TRBV19 and TRBJ2-7; D is possibly TRBD2 (6 bases). Per germline, CDR1 LNHDA and CDR2 SQIVND (reference sequence). The V end was cut by 4 bases, the J end by 2 bases, with 15 bases between. The CDR3 covers 15 residues. CDR3 amino acids: CASSNPGGVTYEQYF. The DNA for the CDR3 is TGTGCCAGTAGTAACCCTGGCGGGGTAACCTACGAGCAGTACTTC. Using reference TRBV19 and TRBJ2-7 for the parts outside the CDR3, the full variable domain is DGGITQSPKYLFRKEGQNVTLSCEQNLNHDAMYWYRQDPGQGLRLIYYSQIVNDFQKGDIAEGYSVSREKKESFPLTVTSAQKNPTAFYLCASSNPGGVTYEQYFGPGTRLTVT.

As for this clone: One end of the junction varies from germline; a read error may be responsible. This chain joins TRBV6-4 and TRBJ1-4; D gene uncertain. There are 13 residues in the CDR3. Germline loops: CDR1 MRHNA, CDR2 SNTAGT. The CDR3 protein is CASSDSANEKLFF. CDR3 nucleotide sequence: TGTGCCAGCAGCGACTCTGCTAATGAAAAACTGTTTTTT.

The J gene is TRBJ1-1, the V gene TRBV5-6; D might be TRBD1 (6 bases). Trimming cost V 0 bases and J 1 base, with 10 bases left between them. Germline V gene data show CDR1 as SGHDT and CDR2 as YYEEEE. The CDR3 is made up of 15 amino acids. CDR3 residues: CASSLGLGANTEAFF. CDR3 sequence (DNA): TGTGCCAGCAGCTTGGGTCTGGGGGCGAACACTGAAGCTTTCTTT.

This chain joins TRBV6-5 and TRBJ1-6; possibly TRBD1 for D (5 bases). This CDR3 has 15 residues. V was pared by 6 bases and J by 9 bases, with 18 bases between. Germline V CDR1 and CDR2: MNHEY, SVGAGI. The CDR3 is CASSHESGGTSPLHF. DNA for the CDR3: TGTGCCAGCAGCCACGAGTCGGGGGGAACTTCACCCCTCCACTTT.

V is TRBV5-4 and J is TRBJ1-6; D is undetermined. The CDR3 has 15 amino acids. Trimming stripped 3 bases from V and 4 bases from J, with 11 bases between. The germline CDR1 and CDR2 sequences are SGHNT and YYREEE (reference sequence). Here the CDR3 DNA reads TGTGCCAGCAGCTCCGGTTCTAATTATAATTCACCCCTCCACTTT. It encodes CASSSGSNYNSPLHF.

The V call is TRBV30, the J call TRBJ2-3, with a possible D match to TRBD2 (6 bases). V lost 5 bases and J lost 1, with 22 bases in between. The CDR3 runs to 17 residues. Germline V gives CDR1 GTSNPN, CDR2 SVGIG (reference sequence). The CDR3 DNA follows: TGTGCCTGGGTGGATCGGCGGGGTCTGCGGGGCACAGATACGCAGTATTTT. Translating gives CAWVDRRGLRGTDTQYF.

The rearrangement links TRBV9 to TRBJ2-1, with 9 bases that match TRBD1. This CDR3 has 16 amino acids. V lost 2 bases to trimming and J lost 8 bases; unmatched junction nucleotides: 11. Germline V gene sequence: CDR1 SGDLS, CDR2 YYNGEE. CDR3 in amino acids: CASSVMRDRVVHEQFF. CDR3 nucleotides: TGTGCCAGCAGCGTTATGCGGGACAGGGTAGTACATGAGCAGTTCTTC.

The chain joins TRBV7-6 to TRBJ2-5, with 7 bases lining up with TRBD1. The CDR3 loop spans 16 amino acids. Germline V gene data show CDR1 as SGHVS and CDR2 as FNYEAQ. The ends lost 5 bases at V and 3 bases at J; junction bases unmatched: 12. For the CDR3, the DNA is TGTGCCAGCAGCCCGAGAACCGGGACAGAGAAAGAGACCCAGTACTTC. Translation gives CASSPRTGTEKETQYF.

The chain joins TRBV19 to TRBJ2-7; 10 bases match TRBD1. The V gene end was trimmed by 5 bases and the J gene end by 3 bases; junction bases not matched to a gene: 4. Germline V gene data show CDR1 as LNHDA and CDR2 as SQIVND (reference sequence). This CDR3 has 14 amino acids. CDR3 in DNA: TGTGCCAGTAGTCTTCGGACAGGGGGCTACGAGCAGTACTTC. Protein: CASSLRTGGYEQYF.

The chain employs TRBV29-1 and TRBJ1-1, with 11 bases lining up with TRBD1. Germline V lookup: CDR1 SQVTM, CDR2 ANQGSEA. V was pared by 6 bases and J by 8 bases, with 8 bases of the junction left unmatched. The CDR3 spans 13 residues. CDR3 residues: CSVRTGGGGEAFF. CDR3 in DNA: TGCAGCGTAAGGACAGGGGGCGGTGGGGAAGCTTTCTTT. Combining the CDR3 with reference TRBV29-1 and TRBJ1-1 gives the whole variable domain SAVISQKPSRDICQRGTSLTIQCQVDSQVTMMFWYRQQPGQSLTLIATANQGSEATYESGFVIDKFPISRPNLTFSTLTVSNMSPEDSSIYLCSVRTGGGGEAFFGQGTRLTVV.

The genes are TRBV6-5 and TRBJ2-3, with D possibly matching TRBD1 (5 bases). This CDR3 spans 14 amino acids. Germline loops: CDR1 MNHEY, CDR2 SVGAGI. Trimming took off 1 base at V and 3 bases at J, with 8 bases between the two ends. CDR3 protein: CASSYYQGTDTQYF. The CDR3 region has the DNA TGTGCCAGCAGTTACTATCAGGGAACAGATACGCAGTATTTT.

This clone has only one observation. This chain connects TRBV7-9 to TRBJ2-2; D possibly corresponds to TRBD1 (6 bases). The CDR3 is 14 residues long. The ends were cut back, 6 bases at V and 0 bases at J, with 8 bases in the middle. The V gene's germline CDR1 is SEHNR and CDR2 FQNEAQ (reference sequence). CDR3: CASRGTTNTGELFF. The DNA of the CDR3 is TGTGCCAGCAGGGGGACAACGAACACCGGGGAGCTGTTTTTT.